This T cell receptor (beta chain) comes out of a study of long-term antiretroviral therapy in people with HIV. Study-level findings and limits: Missing from the dataset were any data on ART adherence, viral resistance or therapy changes.

A word on this clone: Its antigen is as yet unknown.

Samples were assayed with immunoSEQ v3.0 at survey level. This table comes from immunoSEQ multiplex PCR, and its TCRdb copy is limited to in-frame clones, with some not included. The data show about 17,000 clones, with about 81% seen just once and roughly 9% held by the top ten. The V end lost 0 bases, the J end lost 1 base, and 6 bases lay between the germline ends. The CDR3 is made up of 15 amino acids. CDR1 and CDR2 (germline): KGHSY, FQNENV. The clonotype comes from a young man with HIV. The sample here was unsorted PBMCs, taken 0.3 years after starting antiretroviral therapy. The chain uses TRBV16 and TRBJ1-4; D is unresolved. The CDR3 nucleotides read TGTGCCAGCAGCCAATCCTCGGGAACTAATGAAAAACTGTTTTTT. Translated, it gives CASSQSSGTNEKLFF. Drawing the rest from reference TRBV16 and TRBJ1-4, the complete variable domain is GEEVAQTPKHLVRGEGQKAKLYCAPIKGHSYVFWYQQVLKNEFKFLISFQNENVFDETGMPKERFSAKCLPNSPCSLEIQATKLEDSAVYFCASSQSSGTNEKLFFGSGTQLSVL.